This is a list of T cell receptor beta chains from one sample in a study of blood T cell repertoires in COVID-19. The table came from immunoSEQ multiplex PCR; TCRdb's copy has only in-frame clones and leaves some out. Found here are about 200,000 clones, around 84% of them singletons; the top ten hold around 13%. The source material was peripheral blood. These receptors originate from a human donor in a cohort sampled during active COVID-19. The conserved cysteine and the conserved F or W are not part of the CDR3 here. A D gene is named only where the DNA matches it firmly. Clone size is shown for a subset of rows, as once, few, many or a class of expanded clone.

clone_size d_call j_call v_call cdr3_aa
. . TRBJ2-2 TRBV30 AWSVLYGELF
once TRBD2 TRBJ2-2 TRBV28 ASSLLREANTGELF
. TRBD1 TRBJ2-1 TRBV3-1/TRBV3-2 ASSPDRGPSREKAYEQF
. TRBD2 TRBJ2-7 TRBV7-2 ASSLVLGTSGRDIYEQY
. . TRBJ1-5 TRBV6-5 ASSLGGDYQPQH
. TRBD1 TRBJ2-7 TRBV18 ASSRPGQPYEQY
. TRBD2 TRBJ2-1 TRBV7-9 ASSPGHPSGSYNEQF
. . TRBJ2-1 TRBV6-5 ASSYSMGTSYNEQF
. . TRBJ1-4 TRBV7-9 ASSSRDRLGKLF
. TRBD2 TRBJ2-3 TRBV19 ASSISSGRVAQY
. TRBD2 TRBJ2-1 TRBV30 AWSALTSGSYNEQF
. TRBD2 TRBJ2-4 TRBV6-2/TRBV6-3 ASSYFTGGAKNIQY
. TRBD1 TRBJ2-2 TRBV18 ASSPTGEYTGELF
. TRBD1 TRBJ1-2 TRBV30 AWSAPPGQHYGYT
. TRBD1 TRBJ2-7 TRBV7-9 ASSRMRDRPYEQY
. . TRBJ2-2 TRBV19 ASSPRQVDTGELF
. . TRBJ1-2 TRBV2 ASRRAGYGYT
. TRBD1 TRBJ1-4 TRBV4-1 ASSQGPERDRGEKLF
. TRBD1 TRBJ1-3 TRBV11-2 ASSFHPWGQNSGNTIY
. TRBD2 TRBJ2-3 TRBV7-8 ASSTILAGSRSTQY
. TRBD2 TRBJ2-1 TRBV11-2 ASSLGGRALNEQF
. . TRBJ2-7 TRBV28 ATASGDEQY
. . TRBJ1-1 TRBV28 ASGAWLNTEAF
. TRBD1 TRBJ2-4 TRBV19 ASSSRGRENIQY
few . TRBJ2-5 TRBV19 ASSIDRAGETQY
. TRBD1 TRBJ2-7 TRBV2 ASRTTGYSYEQY
. TRBD2 TRBJ2-1 TRBV7-9 ASSRVRTSGMNEQF
. TRBD2 TRBJ2-5 TRBV5-4 ASTPGGRKNQETQY
few . TRBJ2-7 TRBV16 ASSPRTAYEQY
. TRBD1 TRBJ2-5 TRBV5-1 ASSPAGTGGAETQY
. . TRBJ1-1 TRBV4-1 ASSLGDTEAF
once . TRBJ2-3 TRBV6-6 ASRERADSTDTQY
. . TRBJ2-3 TRBV19 ASSIGLTGSSTDTQY
. . TRBJ2-7 TRBV28 ASSLVPSTGSYEQY